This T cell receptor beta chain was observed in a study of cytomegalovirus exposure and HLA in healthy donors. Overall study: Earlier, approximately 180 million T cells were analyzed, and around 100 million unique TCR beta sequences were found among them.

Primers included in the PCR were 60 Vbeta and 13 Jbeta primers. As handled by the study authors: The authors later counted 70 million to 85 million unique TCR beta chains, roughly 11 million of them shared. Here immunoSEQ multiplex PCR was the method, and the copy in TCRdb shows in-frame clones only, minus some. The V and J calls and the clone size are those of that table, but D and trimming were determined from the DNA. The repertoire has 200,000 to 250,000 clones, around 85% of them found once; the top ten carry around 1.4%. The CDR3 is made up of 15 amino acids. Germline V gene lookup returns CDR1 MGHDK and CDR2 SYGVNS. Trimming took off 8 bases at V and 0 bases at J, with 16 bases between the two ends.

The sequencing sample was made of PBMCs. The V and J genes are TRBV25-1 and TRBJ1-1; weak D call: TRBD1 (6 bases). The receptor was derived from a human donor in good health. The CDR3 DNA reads TGTGCCAGCTCGCCGGCAGGGGCCATGAACACTGAAGCTTTCTTT. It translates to CASSPAGAMNTEAFF.